This passage covers 4 T cell receptor beta chains from one sample sequenced in a study of blood T cells in healthy people across ages. Combining a sample-barcoded 5' primer with a J-beta primer mix, a second PCR ran for about 6 to 11 cycles. From the 5' RACE reads, TCRdb called clonotypes with MiXCR, one entry per CDR3 protein. The sample yields around 990,000 distinct CDR3 sequences, roughly two fifths seen once. The material sequenced was blood. The receptor source for this set is a man between 18 and 29 years old in good health.

This clonotype was observed a few times. This rearrangement joins TRBV29-1 to TRBJ2-5; tentative D call: TRBD1 (5 bases). This CDR3 region has 14 residues. The germline V gene has CDR1 SQVTM and CDR2 ANQGSEA. V lost 5 bases to trimming and J lost 4 bases, with 17 bases between them. CDR3 sequence: CSVRVGYQGETQYF. In DNA form, the CDR3 reads TGCAGCGTTCGGGTTGGCTATCAGGGAGAGACCCAGTACTTC.

This clonotype has just a few counts. The chain links TRBV6-6 to TRBJ2-1; 8 bases align to TRBD1. CDR1 is MNHNY, CDR2 SVGAGI, per germline (reference sequence). V gave up 2 bases and J gave up 7 bases; unmatched junction bases: 4. The CDR3 contains 14 residues. CDR3 region: CASSYDRGMNEQFF. CDR3 in DNA: TGTGCCAGCAGTTACGACAGGGGAATGAATGAGCAGTTCTTC.

This chain connects TRBV20-1 to TRBJ1-1; 11 bases are a match to TRBD1. With V trimmed by 5 bases and J by 5 bases, 4 bases remained unmatched. Germline V lookup: CDR1 DFQATT, CDR2 SNEGSKA (reference sequence). The CDR3 covers 13 residues. This CDR3 reads CSAPRDRGTEAFF. The CDR3 coding sequence is TGCAGTGCTCCCCGGGACAGGGGGACTGAAGCTTTCTTT.

In its sample, this clonotype was seen many times. The chain has TRBV12-3 or TRBV12-4 and TRBJ1-2, with 7 bases aligning to TRBD1. The V segment lost 4 bases and the J segment 3 bases; nucleotides outside the gene matches: 11. The CDR3 contains 16 residues. The CDR3: CASSSSDRVRDYGYTF. The CDR3 DNA reads TGTGCCAGCAGTTCAAGCGACAGGGTTCGGGACTATGGCTACACCTTC.